These T cell receptor beta chains were read from a single sample in a study of shared clonotypes between healthy human individuals. The repertoire was sequenced with immunoSEQ multiplex PCR; TCRdb's copy has only in-frame clones and lacks some. Here the sample spans around 560,000 clones, 85% to 95% being singletons. The sample taken for sequencing was naive CD8+ T cells sorted from blood. The origin of the receptors is a woman younger than 45 in good health. Both conserved end residues are part of each CDR3. D genes are given only for firm matches. Clone size is stated in some rows and not others, as once, few, many or a class when expanded.

cdr3_aa,cdr3_nt,v_call,d_call,clone_size,j_call
CASSFSLAYNEQFF,TGTGCCAGCAGCTTTAGCCTAGCTTACAATGAGCAGTTCTTC,TRBV7-2,.,.,TRBJ2-1
CASSEGETQYF,TGTGCCAGCAGTGAGGGGGAGACCCAGTACTTC,TRBV6-1,.,.,TRBJ2-5
CASSETGSYEQYF,TGTGCCAGCAGTGAGACTGGCTCCTACGAGCAGTACTTC,TRBV2,.,.,TRBJ2-7
CASSGWGLNEQFF,TGTGCCAGCAGCGGGTGGGGGCTCAATGAGCAGTTCTTC,TRBV9,.,.,TRBJ2-1
CASSLIGGEQYF,TGTGCCAGCAGTTTAATCGGGGGCGAGCAGTACTTC,TRBV28,.,.,TRBJ2-7
CASSPLGGVQPQHF,TGTGCCAGCAGTCCCCTGGGGGGGGTTCAGCCCCAGCATTTT,TRBV6-5,.,.,TRBJ1-5
CASNPGFSYEQYF,TGTGCCAGTAACCCCGGGTTTTCCTACGAGCAGTACTTC,TRBV19,.,.,TRBJ2-7
CASSVHVNNEQFF,TGTGCCAGTAGTGTCCATGTAAACAATGAGCAGTTCTTC,TRBV19,.,.,TRBJ2-1
CASSLGPTSGELFF,TGTGCCAGCAGCTTAGGCCCAACTAGCGGGGAGCTGTTTTTT,TRBV7-9,.,.,TRBJ2-2
CASSDLQGTDTGELFF,TGTGCCAGCAGTGATTTACAGGGGACCGACACCGGGGAGCTGTTTTTT,TRBV6-1,TRBD1,.,TRBJ2-2
CATSKLAGQGYEQYF,TGTGCCACCAGCAAACTAGCGGGACAGGGTTACGAGCAGTACTTC,TRBV15,.,.,TRBJ2-7
CASETSGYQETQYF,TGTGCCAGCGAGACTAGCGGGTACCAAGAGACCCAGTACTTC,TRBV7-9,TRBD2,.,TRBJ2-5
CASSYRDSPYEQYF,TGTGCCAGCAGTTACAGGGACAGCCCCTACGAGCAGTACTTC,TRBV6-5,TRBD1,.,TRBJ2-7
CASSYFETQYF,TGTGCCAGCAGTTACTTTGAGACCCAGTACTTC,TRBV6-5,.,.,TRBJ2-5
CASSFISPGLSRGYTF,TGCGCCAGCAGCTTTATCTCCCCGGGTTTGAGTCGTGGCTACACCTTC,TRBV5-1,.,.,TRBJ1-2
CASSWGAYNEQFF,TGTGCCAGCAGTTGGGGAGCCTACAATGAGCAGTTCTTC,TRBV6-5,.,.,TRBJ2-1
CASSPKRDREIYEQYF,TGTGCCAGCTCACCAAAGCGCGACAGGGAGATCTACGAGCAGTACTTC,TRBV18,TRBD1,.,TRBJ2-7
CASSIEGTVGGYEQYF,TGTGCCAGTAGTATAGAGGGGACAGTCGGCGGGTACGAGCAGTACTTC,TRBV19,TRBD1,.,TRBJ2-7
CASSPLLSSTDTQYF,TGTGCCAGTAGCCCATTGCTATCTAGCACAGATACGCAGTATTTT,TRBV19,.,.,TRBJ2-3
CASSPRPLWGEGPDTQYF,TGTGCCAGCTCACCGAGACCCTTATGGGGGGAAGGGCCAGATACGCAGTATTTT,TRBV18,.,.,TRBJ2-3
CAAEVGARHTEAFF,TGTGCCGCTGAGGTGGGGGCGAGGCACACTGAAGCTTTCTTT,TRBV27,.,once,TRBJ1-1
CASTSSREAFF,TGTGCCAGCACCTCATCCAGGGAAGCTTTCTTT,TRBV28,.,.,TRBJ1-1
CAWSILTEGSYEQYF,TGTGCCTGGAGTATATTGACAGAAGGGTCCTACGAGCAGTACTTC,TRBV30,.,.,TRBJ2-7
CASSKQGQPQHF,TGTGCCAGCAGCAAACAAGGGCAGCCCCAGCATTTT,TRBV21-1,.,.,TRBJ1-5
CAWSVPEEMNTEAFF,TGTGCCTGGAGTGTACCGGAGGAGATGAACACTGAAGCTTTCTTT,TRBV30,.,.,TRBJ1-1
CASSPSGSYEQYF,TGCGCCAGCAGCCCCTCCGGTAGCTACGAGCAGTACTTC,TRBV5-1,.,.,TRBJ2-7
CASSLSVAGHEQYF,TGTGCCAGCAGTTTATCGGTAGCTGGCCACGAGCAGTACTTC,TRBV28,.,.,TRBJ2-7
CASSLEQGVSSPLHF,TGTGCCAGCAGCCTCGAACAGGGGGTTAGTTCACCCCTCCACTTT,TRBV5-6,TRBD1,once,TRBJ1-6
CASSYGLAGRYNEQFF,TGTGCCAGCAGCTACGGACTAGCGGGAAGATACAATGAGCAGTTCTTC,TRBV7-8,TRBD2,once,TRBJ2-1
CASSPPLVDETQYF,TGTGCCAGCAGCCCACCACTAGTCGACGAGACCCAGTACTTC,TRBV7-9,.,.,TRBJ2-5
CASSEDRGAPEAFF,TGTGCCAGCAGTGAAGACAGGGGGGCACCTGAAGCTTTCTTT,TRBV2,TRBD1,.,TRBJ1-1
CAPEEGRHYGYTF,TGTGCCCCCGAGGAGGGACGTCACTATGGCTACACCTTC,TRBV2,.,once,TRBJ1-2
CASSRDRGREQYF,TGTGCCAGTAGCCGGGACAGGGGGCGCGAGCAGTACTTC,TRBV27,TRBD1,.,TRBJ2-7
CASSPPRTGGNEQFF,TGTGCCAGCAGCCCTCCGAGGACAGGGGGCAATGAGCAGTTCTTC,TRBV7-9,TRBD1,.,TRBJ2-1
CASSLDQGPFSYEQYF,TGCGCCAGCAGCTTGGATCAGGGCCCCTTCTCCTACGAGCAGTACTTC,TRBV5-1,.,.,TRBJ2-7
CASSLSSRYEQYF,TGTGCCAGCAGCCTGTCGAGCCGGTACGAGCAGTACTTC,TRBV7-6,.,.,TRBJ2-7
CASSIVWGNEQFF,TGTGCCAGTAGTATAGTATGGGGGAATGAGCAGTTCTTC,TRBV19,.,.,TRBJ2-1
CASSSLLAGGLLKTQYF,TGTGCCAGCAGTTCCCTCCTAGCGGGAGGGCTTTTAAAGACCCAGTACTTC,TRBV28,TRBD2,.,TRBJ2-5
CASSALERATNEKLFF,TGTGCCAGCAGCGCCCTTGAGAGAGCAACTAATGAAAAACTGTTTTTT,TRBV5-8,.,.,TRBJ1-4
CASSSIDGTEAFF,TGTGCCAGCAGCTCCATCGACGGGACTGAAGCTTTCTTT,TRBV7-9,.,.,TRBJ1-1
CANDRDRTTLTEAFF,TGTGCCAACGACAGGGACCGAACAACGCTAACTGAAGCTTTCTTT,TRBV2,TRBD1,.,TRBJ1-1
CASRAAYYEQYF,TGTGCCAGCCGGGCAGCTTACTACGAGCAGTACTTC,TRBV11-2,.,.,TRBJ2-7
CASSVEAGGVQYF,TGTGCCAGCAGCGTAGAGGCCGGTGGGGTGCAGTACTTC,TRBV9,.,.,TRBJ2-7
CASSFPGLLREQYF,TGTGCCAGCAGTTTTCCGGGATTATTACGGGAGCAGTACTTC,TRBV27,.,.,TRBJ2-7
CASSWGIQGGTDTQYF,TGTGCCAGCAGCTGGGGGATTCAGGGCGGCACAGATACGCAGTATTTT,TRBV5-8,.,once,TRBJ2-3
CASSPMDGTEAFF,TGTGCCAGCAGCCCTATGGACGGAACTGAAGCTTTCTTT,TRBV11-2,.,.,TRBJ1-1
CTSSQEGTHNEQFF,TGCACCAGCAGCCAAGAGGGGACCCACAATGAGCAGTTCTTC,TRBV1,.,.,TRBJ2-1
CASSLTSGRNIQYF,TGTGCCAGCAGCTTGACTAGCGGGAGAAACATTCAGTACTTC,TRBV5-6,TRBD2,.,TRBJ2-4
CASSENRMISYEQYF,TGTGCCAGCAGTGAGAACAGAATGATCTCCTACGAGCAGTACTTC,TRBV2,.,.,TRBJ2-7
CASRPTGGHGYTF,TGTGCCAGCAGGCCAACAGGGGGCCATGGCTACACCTTC,TRBV28,TRBD1,.,TRBJ1-2
CASSIAPSYNQPQHF,TGTGCCAGTAGTATAGCCCCGTCCTACAATCAGCCCCAGCATTTT,TRBV19,.,.,TRBJ1-5
CASSFGPYSNQPQHF,TGTGCCAGCAGTTTTGGGCCGTATAGCAATCAGCCCCAGCATTTT,TRBV27,.,.,TRBJ1-5
CASRVEDGYEQYF,TGTGCCAGCAGGGTAGAGGACGGATACGAGCAGTACTTC,TRBV27,.,.,TRBJ2-7
CASSQDPGQRNTIYF,TGCGCCAGCAGCCAAGACCCGGGACAGAGAAACACCATATATTTT,TRBV4-1,TRBD1,.,TRBJ1-3
CASSLIPGQSNYGYTF,TGTGCCAGCAGCTTGATACCGGGACAGAGTAACTATGGCTACACCTTC,TRBV7-9,TRBD1,.,TRBJ1-2
CATSIQGGMDEQYF,TGTGCCACCAGCATCCAGGGTGGAATGGACGAGCAGTACTTC,TRBV15,.,.,TRBJ2-7
CASSQQDGNYGYTF,TGTGCCAGCAGCCAACAGGACGGCAACTATGGCTACACCTTC,TRBV16,.,once,TRBJ1-2
CASTTEKNTEAFF,TGTGCCAGCACGACAGAGAAGAACACTGAAGCTTTCTTT,TRBV6-6,.,.,TRBJ1-1
CASRPVGGNIYEQYF,TGTGCCAGCAGACCCGTTGGCGGAAATATATACGAGCAGTACTTC,TRBV27,.,.,TRBJ2-7
CASSVGLAYDSYEQYF,TGCGCCAGCAGTGTCGGACTAGCCTACGATTCCTACGAGCAGTACTTC,TRBV10-1,TRBD2,once,TRBJ2-7